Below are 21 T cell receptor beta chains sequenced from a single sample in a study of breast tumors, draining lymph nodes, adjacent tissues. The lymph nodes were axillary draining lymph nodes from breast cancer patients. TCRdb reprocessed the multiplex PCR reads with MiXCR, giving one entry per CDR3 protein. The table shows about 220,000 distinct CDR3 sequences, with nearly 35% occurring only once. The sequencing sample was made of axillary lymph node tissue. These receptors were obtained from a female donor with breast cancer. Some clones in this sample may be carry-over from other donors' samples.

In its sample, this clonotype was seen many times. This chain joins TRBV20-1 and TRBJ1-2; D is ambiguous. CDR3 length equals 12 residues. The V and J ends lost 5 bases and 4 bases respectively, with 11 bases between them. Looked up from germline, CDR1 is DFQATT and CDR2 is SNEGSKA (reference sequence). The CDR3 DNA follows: TGCAGTGCTCTCGGCAGCCCCTATGGCTACACCTTC. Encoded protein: CSALGSPYGYTF.

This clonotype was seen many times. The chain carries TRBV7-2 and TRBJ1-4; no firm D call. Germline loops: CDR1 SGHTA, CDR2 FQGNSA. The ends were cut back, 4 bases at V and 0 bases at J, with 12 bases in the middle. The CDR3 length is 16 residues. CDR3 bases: TGTGCCAGCAGCTCCGCCCGAGGTGCAACTAATGAAAAACTGTTTTTT. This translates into CASSSARGATNEKLFF.

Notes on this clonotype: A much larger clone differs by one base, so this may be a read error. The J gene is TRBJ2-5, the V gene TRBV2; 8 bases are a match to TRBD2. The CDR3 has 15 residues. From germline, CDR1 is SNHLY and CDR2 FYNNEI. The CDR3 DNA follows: TGTGCCGGCAGTTTCACGGGGGGGCGCCAGGAGACCCAGTACTTC. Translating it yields CAGSFTGGRQETQYF.

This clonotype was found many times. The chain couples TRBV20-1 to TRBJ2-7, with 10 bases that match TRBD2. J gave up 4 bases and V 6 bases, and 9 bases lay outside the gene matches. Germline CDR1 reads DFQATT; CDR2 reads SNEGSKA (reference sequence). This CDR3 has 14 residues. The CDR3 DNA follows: TGCAGTGCAGCCCCTAGCGGGAGAATTTACGAGCAGTACTTC. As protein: CSAAPSGRIYEQYF.

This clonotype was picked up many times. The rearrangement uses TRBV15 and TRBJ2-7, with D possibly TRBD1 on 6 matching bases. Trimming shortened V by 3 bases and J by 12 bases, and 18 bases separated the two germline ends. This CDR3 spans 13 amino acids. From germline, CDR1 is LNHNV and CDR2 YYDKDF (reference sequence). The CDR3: CATSREKQGRSYF. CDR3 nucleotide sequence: TGTGCCACCAGCAGGGAGAAACAGGGTCGTTCGTACTTC. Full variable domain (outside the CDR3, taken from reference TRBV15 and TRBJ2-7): DAMVIQNPRYQVTQFGKPVTLSCSQTLNHNVMYWYQQKSSQAPKLLFHYYDKDFNNEADTPDNFQSRRPNTSFCFLDIRSPGLGDTAMYLCATSREKQGRSYFGPGTRLTVT.

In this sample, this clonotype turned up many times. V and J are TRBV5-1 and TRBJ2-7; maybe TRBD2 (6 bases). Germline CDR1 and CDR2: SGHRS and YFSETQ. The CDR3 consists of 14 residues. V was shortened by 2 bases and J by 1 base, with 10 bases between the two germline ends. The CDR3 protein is CASSFGGRSYEQYF. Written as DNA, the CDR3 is TGCGCCAGCAGCTTCGGAGGGAGGTCCTACGAGCAGTACTTC.

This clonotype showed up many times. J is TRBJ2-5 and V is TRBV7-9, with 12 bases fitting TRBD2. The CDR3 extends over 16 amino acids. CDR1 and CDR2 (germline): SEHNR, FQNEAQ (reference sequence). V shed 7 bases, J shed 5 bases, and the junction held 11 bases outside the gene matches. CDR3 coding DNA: TGTGCCAGCACCCTTACTAGCGGGAGGTCGAGGGAGACCCAGTACTTC. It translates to CASTLTSGRSRETQYF. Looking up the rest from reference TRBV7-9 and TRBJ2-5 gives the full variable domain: DTGVSQNPRHKITKRGQNVTFRCDPISEHNRLYWYRQTLGQGPEFLTYFQNEAQLEKSRLLSDRFSAERPKGSFSTLEIQRTEQGDSAMYLCASTLTSGRSRETQYFGPGTRLLVL.

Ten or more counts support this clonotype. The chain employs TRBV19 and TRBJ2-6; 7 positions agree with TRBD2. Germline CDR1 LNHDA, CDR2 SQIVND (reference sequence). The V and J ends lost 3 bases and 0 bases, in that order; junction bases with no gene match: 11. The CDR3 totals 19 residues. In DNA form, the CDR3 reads TGTGCCAGTAGTATGCGGTGGGGAGGGTTGCCCTCTGGGGCCAACGTCCTGACTTTC. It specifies CASSMRWGGLPSGANVLTF.

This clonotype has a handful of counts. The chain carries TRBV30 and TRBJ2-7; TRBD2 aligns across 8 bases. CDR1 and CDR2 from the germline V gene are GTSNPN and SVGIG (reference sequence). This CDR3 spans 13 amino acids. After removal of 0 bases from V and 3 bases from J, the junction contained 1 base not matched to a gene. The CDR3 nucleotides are TGTGCCTGGAGTGTAGCGGGAGACTACGAGCAGTACTTC. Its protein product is CAWSVAGDYEQYF.

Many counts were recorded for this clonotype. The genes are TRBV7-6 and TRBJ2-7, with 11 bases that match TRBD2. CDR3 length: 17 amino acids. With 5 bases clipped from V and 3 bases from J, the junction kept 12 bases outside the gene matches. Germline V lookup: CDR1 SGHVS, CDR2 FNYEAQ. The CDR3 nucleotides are TGTGCCAGCAGCGCTTCACTAGCGGGAGATATTATCTACGAGCAGTACTTC. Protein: CASSASLAGDIIYEQYF.

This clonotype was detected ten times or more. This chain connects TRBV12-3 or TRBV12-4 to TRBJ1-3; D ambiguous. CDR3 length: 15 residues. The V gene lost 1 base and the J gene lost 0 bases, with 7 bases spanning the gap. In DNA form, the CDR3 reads TGTGCCAGCAGTTTAGGGGAAAGCTCTGGAAACACCATATATTTT. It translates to CASSLGESSGNTIYF.

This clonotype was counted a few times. The CDR3 coding sequence is TGTGCCAGCTCGCCCGAGGGACAGGCGCTAAAAGAGACCCAGTACTTC. Protein: CASSPEGQALKETQYF. J is TRBJ2-5 and V is TRBV18, with TRBD1 identical over 8 bases. The V segment lost 6 bases and the J segment 3 bases; nucleotides outside the gene matches: 12. This CDR3 has 16 amino acids. CDR1 KGHSH and CDR2 LQKENI come from the germline V gene.

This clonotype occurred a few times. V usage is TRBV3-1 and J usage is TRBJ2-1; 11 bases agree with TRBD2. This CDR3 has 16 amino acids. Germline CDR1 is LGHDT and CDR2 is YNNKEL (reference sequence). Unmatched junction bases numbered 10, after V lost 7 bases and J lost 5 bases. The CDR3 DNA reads TGTGCCAGCACCGAACTCGGGACTAGCGGCCACAATGAGCAGTTCTTC. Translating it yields CASTELGTSGHNEQFF.

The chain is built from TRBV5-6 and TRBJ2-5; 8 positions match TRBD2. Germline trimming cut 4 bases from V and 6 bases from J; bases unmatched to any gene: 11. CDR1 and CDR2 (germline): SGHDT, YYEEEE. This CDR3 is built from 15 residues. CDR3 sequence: CASSQYREGRKTQYF. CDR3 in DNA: TGTGCCAGCAGCCAATACCGGGAGGGAAGGAAGACCCAGTACTTC.

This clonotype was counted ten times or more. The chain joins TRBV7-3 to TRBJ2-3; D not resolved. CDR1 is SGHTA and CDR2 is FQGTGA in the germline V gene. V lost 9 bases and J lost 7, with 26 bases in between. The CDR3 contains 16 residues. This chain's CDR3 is CARAWAVSWLTNTQYF. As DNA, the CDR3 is TGTGCCAGGGCTTGGGCTGTTAGCTGGCTCACGAATACGCAGTATTTT.

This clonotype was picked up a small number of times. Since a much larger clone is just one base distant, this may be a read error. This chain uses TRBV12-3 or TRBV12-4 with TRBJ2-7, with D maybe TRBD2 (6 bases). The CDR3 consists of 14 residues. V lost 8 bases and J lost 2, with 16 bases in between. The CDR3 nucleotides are TGTGCCAGCGGTCGAAAAGCGGGCGCCTACGAGCAGTACTTC. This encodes CASGRKAGAYEQYF.

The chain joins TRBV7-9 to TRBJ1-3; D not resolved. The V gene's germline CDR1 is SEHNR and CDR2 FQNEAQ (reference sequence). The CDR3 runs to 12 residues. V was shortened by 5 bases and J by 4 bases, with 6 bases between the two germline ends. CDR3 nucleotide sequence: TGTGCCAGCAGCATTACAGGAAACACCATATATTTT. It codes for CASSITGNTIYF.

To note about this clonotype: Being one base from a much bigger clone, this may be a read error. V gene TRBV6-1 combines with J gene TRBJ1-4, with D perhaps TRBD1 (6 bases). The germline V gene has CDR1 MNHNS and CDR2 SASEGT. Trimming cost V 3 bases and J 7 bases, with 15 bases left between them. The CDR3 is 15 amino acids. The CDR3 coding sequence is TGTGCCAGCAGTGACACAGGGTTTGGGGCTGAAAAACTGTTTTTT. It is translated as CASSDTGFGAEKLFF.

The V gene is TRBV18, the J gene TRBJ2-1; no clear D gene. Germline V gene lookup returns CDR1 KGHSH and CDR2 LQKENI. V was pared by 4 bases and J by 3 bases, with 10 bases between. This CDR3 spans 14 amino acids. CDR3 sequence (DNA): TGTGCCAGCTCACTACCGGGTCTCTACAATGAGCAGTTCTTC. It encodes CASSLPGLYNEQFF.

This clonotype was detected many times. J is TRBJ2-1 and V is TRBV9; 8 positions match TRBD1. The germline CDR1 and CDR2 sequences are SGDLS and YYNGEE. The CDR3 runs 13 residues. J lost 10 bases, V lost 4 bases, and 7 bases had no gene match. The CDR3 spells CASSLSWDREQFF. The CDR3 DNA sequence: TGTGCCAGCAGCCTTAGTTGGGACAGGGAGCAGTTCTTC.

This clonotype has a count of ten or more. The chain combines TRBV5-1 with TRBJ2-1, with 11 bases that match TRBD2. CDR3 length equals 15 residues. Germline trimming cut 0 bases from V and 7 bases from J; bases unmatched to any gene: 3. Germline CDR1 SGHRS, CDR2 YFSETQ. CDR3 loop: CASSLEGLAVNEQFF. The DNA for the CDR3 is TGCGCCAGCAGCTTGGAGGGACTAGCGGTTAATGAGCAGTTCTTC.